This section outlines one TCR beta chain sequence together with its context. Its antigen remains unidentified. Quantitative 5'-RACE was performed with molecular barcodes, and it yielded the TCR beta libraries. TCRdb called the 5' RACE reads again in MiXCR, with one record for every CDR3 protein. The sample consists of approximately 140,000 distinct CDR3 sequences, 17% of them appearing once. This sample is part of a study of CD8 T cells in ankylosing spondylitis. Study conclusions and caveats: There was reportedly significant enrichment of clones that were disease-linked in matched ankylosing spondylitis synovial fluid. Eight highly homologous variants made up a TCR beta motif, and this motif appeared characteristic of ankylosing spondylitis blood.

Trimming took 6 bases from V and 2 from J, leaving 13 bases between them. CDR3 size: 15 residues. Germline V CDR1 and CDR2: SGHVS, FQNEAQ. Sequenced: blood, either unsorted or a sorted T cell fraction (not recorded which). This chain uses TRBV7-8 with TRBJ2-2; tentatively, D is TRBD1 (6 bases). The receptor's source is a male donor with ankylosing spondylitis. This CDR3 reads CASSDPGQNTGELFF. DNA for the CDR3: TGTGCCAGCAGTGATCCGGGACAAAACACCGGGGAGCTGTTTTTT.